The 7 T cell receptor beta chains listed next were all sequenced from one sample in a study of response to subunit inactivated influenza vaccine. TCRdb re-called the RT-PCR reads through MiXCR, storing one row per CDR3 protein. Among more than 450,000 distinct CDR3 sequences listed, 10% to 12% were seen once. The data were also submitted as part of a second study, on T cells expressing NK-cell markers. That paper states: A 5'RACE template switching approach incorporating UMIs was used to make TCR beta cDNA.

Sequenced here: PBMCs from blood, sampled on the day of vaccination. All receptors derive from a man aged 50-59 years who received an inactivated influenza vaccine.

The rearrangement uses TRBV20-1 and TRBJ2-1, with D unresolved. Germline V CDR1 and CDR2: DFQATT, SNEGSKA (reference sequence). Trimming pared 0 bases from V and 10 bases from J, leaving 4 bases between. CDR3 length equals 10 residues. CDR3 protein: CSARDREQFF. In DNA, the CDR3 is TGCAGTGCTAGAGATAGGGAGCAGTTCTTC.

The chain uses TRBV20-1 and TRBJ2-1, with D perhaps TRBD2 (6 bases). Trimming stripped 6 bases from V and 0 bases from J, with 30 bases between. The CDR3 consists of 20 residues. From germline, CDR1 is DFQATT and CDR2 SNEGSKA (reference sequence). The CDR3 sequence: CSAPPVSAGTSLGSYNEQFF. DNA of the CDR3: TGCAGTGCACCGCCCGTGTCGGCGGGGACTTCCCTTGGCTCCTACAATGAGCAGTTCTTC.

The rearrangement joins TRBV5-6 to TRBJ2-2; 7 bases are a match to TRBD1. Germline CDR1 SGHDT, CDR2 YYEEEE. The junction had 5 bases not matched to a gene; V was cut back by 4 bases and J by 8 bases. The CDR3 contains 13 residues. The CDR3 loop reads CASSMDRPGELFF. The CDR3 DNA reads as TGTGCCAGCAGCATGGACAGGCCTGGGGAGCTGTTTTTT.

This clonotype was observed many times. This chain links TRBV11-1 with TRBJ2-5; 9 nucleotides match TRBD2. Per the germline V gene, CDR1 is SGHAT and CDR2 is FQDESV (reference sequence). The CDR3 consists of 15 residues. J was trimmed by 0 bases and V by 5 bases; bases with no gene match: 4. The CDR3 sequence is CASSRREGYQETQYF. The CDR3 DNA is TGTGCCAGCAGCAGGCGGGAGGGGTACCAAGAGACCCAGTACTTC.

V gene TRBV6-2 or TRBV6-3 combines with J gene TRBJ2-2, with D hard to call. V was cut by 4 bases and J by 4 bases, with 7 bases left in between. CDR3 length: 13 amino acids. CDR1 MNHEY and CDR2 SVGEGT come from the germline V gene. The CDR3 loop reads CASSFSSTGELFF. CDR3 DNA: TGTGCCAGCAGTTTTTCTTCCACCGGGGAGCTGTTTTTT.

This clonotype was seen only a few times. The chain is built from TRBV5-1 and TRBJ2-7, with 11 bases identical to TRBD1. CDR1 and CDR2 from the germline V gene are SGHRS and YFSETQ. V lost 7 bases to trimming and J lost 6 bases; unmatched junction nucleotides: 9. CDR3 length: 14 amino acids. The CDR3 DNA reads TGCGCCAGCGGACAAAGGACAGGGGGCGGCGAGCAGTACTTC. Encoded protein: CASGQRTGGGEQYF.

This clonotype was recorded many times. The rearrangement links TRBV12-3 or TRBV12-4 to TRBJ2-1; 7 nucleotides agree with TRBD1. V trimming: 5 bases; J trimming: 3 bases; junction bases outside the gene matches: 1. The CDR3 consists of 13 residues. This CDR3 is CASSRDSYNEQFF. The CDR3 nucleotides are TGTGCCAGCAGTCGGGACAGCTACAATGAGCAGTTCTTC.